This entry concerns a single T cell receptor (beta chain). What it binds is not known. This sample was included in a study of shared clonotypes between healthy human individuals. Source study methods: Filtering of immunoSEQ junctional sequences could not match full-length read filtering. Here immunoSEQ multiplex PCR was the method, and the copy in TCRdb shows in-frame clones only, minus some. Clone size and V and J calls were adopted from that table, with D and trimming inferred from the DNA. The table has millions of clones, about 92% seen once. Donors, healthy HIV-negative adults, lacked recent acute infections or vaccinations. The CDR3 is 13 residues long. Looked up from germline, CDR1 is MNHEY and CDR2 is SMNVEV (reference sequence). V lost 3 bases and J lost 7, with 13 bases in between. The study, taken as a whole, reports: Limited genetic and exposure-history diversity came from having few donors. The study sampled only blood, and tissue repertoires likely differ.

This sequence joins TRBV27 and TRBJ2-7; possible D gene TRBD2, 6 bases. The source of this sequence is a man between 18 and 35 years old in good health. Some clones in this sample may be carry-over from other donors' samples. The sequenced sample was naive CD4+ T cells from PBMCs. Stated subset: CD45RA+ positively selected. CDR3 sequence (DNA): TGTGCCAGCAGTTTGGAGGGGCCTGGGGAGCAGTACTTC. Translation gives CASSLEGPGEQYF.